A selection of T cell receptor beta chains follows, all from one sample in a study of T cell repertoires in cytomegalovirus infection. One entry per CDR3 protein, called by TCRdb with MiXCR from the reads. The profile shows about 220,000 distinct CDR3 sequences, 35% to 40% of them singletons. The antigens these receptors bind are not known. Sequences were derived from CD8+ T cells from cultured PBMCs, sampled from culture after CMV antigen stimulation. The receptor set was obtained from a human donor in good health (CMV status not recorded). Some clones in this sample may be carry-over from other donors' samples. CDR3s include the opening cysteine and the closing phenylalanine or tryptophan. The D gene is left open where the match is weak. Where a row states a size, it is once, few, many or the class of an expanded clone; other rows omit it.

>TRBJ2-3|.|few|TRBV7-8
TGTGCCAGCTCGCAAGTGGGGGCGAGTCATACGCAGTATTTT
CASSQVGASHTQYF
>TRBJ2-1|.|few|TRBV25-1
TGTGCCAGCAGTGAATTTAATGGAAACAATGAGCAGTTCTTC
CASSEFNGNNEQFF
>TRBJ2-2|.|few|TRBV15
TGTGCCACCAGCAAAGAAGGGAGGCTGATTCTTCCGAACACCGGGGAGCTGTTTTTT
CATSKEGRLILPNTGELFF
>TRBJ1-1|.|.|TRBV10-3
TGTGCCATCAGTGAAGCAGGGAACACTGAAGCTTTCTTT
CAISEAGNTEAFF
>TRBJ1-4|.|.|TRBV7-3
TGTGCCAGCAGCTTAGGGACGCTCCTTGCAACTAATGAAAAACTGTTTTTT
CASSLGTLLATNEKLFF
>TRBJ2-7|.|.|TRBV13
TGTGCCAGCAGCTTAACGCCGCGCTCCGGAAGCTACGAGCAGTACTTC
CASSLTPRSGSYEQYF
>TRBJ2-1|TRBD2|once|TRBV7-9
TGTGCCAGCAGCTTACCCGGGACTACAAGCGAGCAGTTCTTC
CASSLPGTTSEQFF
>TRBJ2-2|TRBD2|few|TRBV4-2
TGTGCCAGCAGCCGCGAGGGACTAGCGGGACTAGGGGAGCTGTTTTTT
CASSREGLAGLGELFF
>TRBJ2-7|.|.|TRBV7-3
TGTGCCAGCAGCTTCCTTCGACAGGAGCGGGCCTACGAGCAGTACTTC
CASSFLRQERAYEQYF
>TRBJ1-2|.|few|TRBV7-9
TGTGCCAGCAGCCGCGATGGGGCAGCTTCTAACTATGGCTACACCTTC
CASSRDGAASNYGYTF
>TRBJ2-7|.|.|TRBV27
TGTGCCAGCAGTTTATTAACAGGGGGGGTTATGGACGAGCAGTACTTC
CASSLLTGGVMDEQYF
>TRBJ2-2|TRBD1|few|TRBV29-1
TGCAGCGTTGAGGGGGACAGGGACCACACCGGGGAGCTGTTTTTT
CSVEGDRDHTGELFF
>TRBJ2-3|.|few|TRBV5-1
TGCGCCAGCAGCTTGGCGGAGACTAGCACAGATACGCAGTATTTT
CASSLAETSTDTQYF
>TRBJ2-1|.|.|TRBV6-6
TGTGCCAGCAGGCCGCGGGTCCTCTCCTACAATGAGCAGTTCTTC
CASRPRVLSYNEQFF
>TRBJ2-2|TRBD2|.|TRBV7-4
TGTGCCAGCAGCATATCGAACGATCGGACTAGCGGGGGGCCGGGGACCGGGGAGCTGTTTTTT
CASSISNDRTSGGPGTGELFF
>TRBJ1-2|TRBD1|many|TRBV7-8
TGTGCCAGCAGCCAAAAACGGACAGGGACGCGGGATGGCTACACCTTC
CASSQKRTGTRDGYTF
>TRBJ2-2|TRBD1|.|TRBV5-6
TGTGCCAGCAGCTTGGGGACAGGCGACACCGGGGTGCTGTTTTTT
CASSLGTGDTGVLFF
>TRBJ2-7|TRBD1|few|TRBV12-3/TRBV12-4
TGTGCCAGCAGTTTTGGGACAGGGGTTTCCTACGAGCAGTACTTC
CASSFGTGVSYEQYF
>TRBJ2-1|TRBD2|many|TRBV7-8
TGTGCCAGCAGCTTAGCGCTGCTAGCGGTGTTAAGCTCCTACAATGAGCAGTTCTTC
CASSLALLAVLSSYNEQFF
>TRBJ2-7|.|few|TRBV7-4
TGTGCCAGCAGCTTAGCTGGGCAGGACCTTGAGTACGAGCAGTACTTC
CASSLAGQDLEYEQYF
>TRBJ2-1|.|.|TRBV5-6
TGTGCCAGCAGCTTTAGTTTAGAGGGACGGGATGAGCAGTTCTTC
CASSFSLEGRDEQFF
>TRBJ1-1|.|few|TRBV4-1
TGCGCCAGCAGCCAAGGTAGTGTCACTGAAGCTTTCTTT
CASSQGSVTEAFF
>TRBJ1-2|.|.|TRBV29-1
TGCAGCGTTGTCCGGGGACTGGGTGGCTACACCTTC
CSVVRGLGGYTF
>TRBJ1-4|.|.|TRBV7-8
TGTGCCAGCAGGCAATCCGCAACTAATGAAAAACTGTTTTTT
CASRQSATNEKLFF
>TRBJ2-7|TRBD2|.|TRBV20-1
TGCAGTGCTAGAGGGTCCCCACTAGCGGGAGCCCACAGGAGCTCCTACGAGCAGTACTTC
CSARGSPLAGAHRSSYEQYF
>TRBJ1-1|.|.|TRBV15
TGTGCCACCAGCAGAGATAGACTCGGGACTGAAGCTTTCTTT
CATSRDRLGTEAFF